These 8 T cell receptor beta chains came from one sample sequenced in a study of Graves' ophthalmopathy and Graves' hyperthyroidism. TCR beta CDR3 amplification used RNA transcripts. HTBI-primed first-round RT-PCR preceded second-round multiplex PCR. Each CDR3 protein gets one entry after TCRdb re-called the multiplex PCR reads with MiXCR. The sample includes roughly 380,000 distinct CDR3 sequences, approximately 15% of them seen just once. Sequenced input: peripheral blood. These receptors originate from a woman aged 18-29 years with stable Graves' hyperthyroidism.

The rearrangement links TRBV19 to TRBJ2-7; D might be TRBD1 (6 bases). V was trimmed by 7 bases and J by 3 bases, leaving 10 bases between them. The germline V gene encodes CDR1 LNHDA and CDR2 SQIVND (reference sequence). The CDR3 sequence is 12 residues long. As DNA, the CDR3 is TGTGCCAGTACCCACAGGGACTACGAGCAGTACTTC. This encodes CASTHRDYEQYF.

This clonotype showed up many times. The chain employs TRBV29-1 and TRBJ1-2; D not certain. CDR3 length: 9 residues. The V and J ends lost 0 bases and 8 bases respectively, with 1 base between them. The germline V gene encodes CDR1 SQVTM and CDR2 ANQGSEA. This chain's CDR3 is CSVEEGYTF. The CDR3 coding sequence is TGCAGCGTTGAAGAGGGCTACACCTTC.

The rearrangement joins TRBV20-1 to TRBJ1-1, with D tentatively TRBD1 (6 bases). V dropped 2 bases and J dropped 1 base, with 11 bases sitting between them. Germline V gene lookup returns CDR1 DFQATT and CDR2 SNEGSKA (reference sequence). This CDR3 is 14 amino acids long. The CDR3 region has the DNA TGCAGTGCTAGACGGTCGACAGGGAACACTGAAGCTTTCTTT. The encoded protein is CSARRSTGNTEAFF.

The chain joins TRBV28 to TRBJ2-5, with 15 positions matching TRBD2. V dropped 6 bases and J dropped 5; count of bases not matched to a gene: 16. The CDR3 has 19 residues. Germline CDR1 and CDR2: MDHEN and SYDVKM. The CDR3 protein is CASRDGTSGRIATGETQYF. The CDR3 nucleotides are TGTGCCAGCAGGGATGGGACTAGCGGGAGGATTGCCACGGGGGAGACCCAGTACTTC.

In this sample, this clonotype turned up many times. The V and J genes are TRBV18 and TRBJ1-2, with 7 nucleotides matching TRBD1. Germline trimming cut 8 bases from V and 4 bases from J; bases unmatched to any gene: 16. Germline-derived CDR1 and CDR2 are KGHSH and LQKENI. The CDR3 totals 16 residues. The CDR3 DNA is TGTGCCAGCCTCTCATCCGGGACAGTGGGTTCCTATGGCTACACCTTC. It encodes CASLSSGTVGSYGYTF. The whole variable domain, remainder taken from reference TRBV18 and TRBJ1-2, is NAGVMQNPRHLVRRRGQEARLRCSPMKGHSHVYWYRQLPEEGLKFMVYLQKENIIDESGMPKERFSAEFPKEGPSILRIQQVVRGDSAAYFCASLSSGTVGSYGYTFGSGTRLTVV.

In this sample, this clonotype turned up many times. This rearrangement joins TRBV12-3 or TRBV12-4 to TRBJ1-1; 7 nucleotides line up with TRBD1. J lost 3 bases, V lost 5 bases, and 9 bases had no gene match. The CDR3 has 15 residues. The CDR3 is CASSPRDRSYTEAFF. Written as DNA, the CDR3 is TGTGCCAGCAGTCCCCGGGACAGAAGTTACACTGAAGCTTTCTTT.

This clonotype showed up many times. The chain is built from TRBV2 and TRBJ2-5; no clear D gene. The CDR3 has 14 amino acids. Deletions cut 6 bases from V and 4 bases from J, with 15 bases between. Looked up from germline, CDR1 is SNHLY and CDR2 is FYNNEI. CDR3: CASSALSERETQYF. The CDR3 DNA is TGTGCCAGCAGCGCCCTCAGCGAAAGAGAGACCCAGTACTTC.

The chain carries TRBV7-2 and TRBJ2-7, with a possible D match to TRBD2 (6 bases). Trimming took 5 bases from V and 2 from J, leaving 31 bases between them. CDR1 and CDR2 (germline): SGHTA, FQGNSA. The CDR3 has 20 amino acids. CDR3 protein: CASSGNGSGRGLAPTYEQYF. The CDR3, as DNA: TGTGCCAGCAGCGGAAACGGGTCCGGACGAGGGCTAGCGCCTACCTACGAGCAGTACTTC.